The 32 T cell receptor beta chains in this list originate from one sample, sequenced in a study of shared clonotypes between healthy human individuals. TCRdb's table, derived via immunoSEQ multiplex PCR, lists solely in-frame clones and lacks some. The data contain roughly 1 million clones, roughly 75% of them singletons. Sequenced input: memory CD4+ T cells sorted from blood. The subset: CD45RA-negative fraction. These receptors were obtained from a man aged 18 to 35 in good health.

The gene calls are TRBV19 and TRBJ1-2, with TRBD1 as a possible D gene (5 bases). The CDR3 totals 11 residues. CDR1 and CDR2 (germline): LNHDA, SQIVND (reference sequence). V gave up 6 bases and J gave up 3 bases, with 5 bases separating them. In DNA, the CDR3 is TGTGCCAGTAGGGGGGACTATGGCTACACCTTC. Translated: CASRGDYGYTF.

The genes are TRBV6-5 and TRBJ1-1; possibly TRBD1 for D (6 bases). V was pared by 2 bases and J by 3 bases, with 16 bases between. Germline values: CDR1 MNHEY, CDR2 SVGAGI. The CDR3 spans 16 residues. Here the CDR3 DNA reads TGTGCCAGCAGTTACCGGTTTCGGGGGGCCGACACTGAAGCTTTCTTT. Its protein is CASSYRFRGADTEAFF.

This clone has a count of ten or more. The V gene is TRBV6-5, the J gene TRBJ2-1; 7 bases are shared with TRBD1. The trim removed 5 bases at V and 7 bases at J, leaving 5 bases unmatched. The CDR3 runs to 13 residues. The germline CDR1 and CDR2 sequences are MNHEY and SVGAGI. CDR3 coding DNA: TGTGCCAGCAGTCGGACAGGCCGTAATGAGCAGTTCTTC. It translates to CASSRTGRNEQFF.

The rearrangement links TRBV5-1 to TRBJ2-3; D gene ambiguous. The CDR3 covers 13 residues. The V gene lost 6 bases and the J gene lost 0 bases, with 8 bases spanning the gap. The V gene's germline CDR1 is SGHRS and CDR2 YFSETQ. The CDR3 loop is CASTTGSTDTQYF. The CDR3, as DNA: TGCGCCAGCACCACCGGAAGCACAGATACGCAGTATTTT.

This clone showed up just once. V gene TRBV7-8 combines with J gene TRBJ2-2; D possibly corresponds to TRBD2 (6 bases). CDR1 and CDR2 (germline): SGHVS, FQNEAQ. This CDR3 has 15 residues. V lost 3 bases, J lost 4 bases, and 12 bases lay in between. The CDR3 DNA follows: TGTGCCAGCAGCTTGGTAGGGACTGTCACCGGGGAGCTGTTTTTT. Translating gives CASSLVGTVTGELFF.

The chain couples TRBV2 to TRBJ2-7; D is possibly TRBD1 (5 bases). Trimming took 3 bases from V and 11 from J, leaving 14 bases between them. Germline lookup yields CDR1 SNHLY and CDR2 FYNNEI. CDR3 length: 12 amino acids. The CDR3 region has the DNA TGTGCCAGCAGTGACCTCCAGGGTACAAAGTACTTC. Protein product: CASSDLQGTKYF. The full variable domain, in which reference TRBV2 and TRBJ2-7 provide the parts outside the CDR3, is EPEVTQTPSHQVTQMGQEVILRCVPISNHLYFYWYRQILGQKVEFLVSFYNNEISEKSEIFDDQFSVERPDGSNFTLKIRSTKLEDSAMYFCASSDLQGTKYFGPGTRLTVT.

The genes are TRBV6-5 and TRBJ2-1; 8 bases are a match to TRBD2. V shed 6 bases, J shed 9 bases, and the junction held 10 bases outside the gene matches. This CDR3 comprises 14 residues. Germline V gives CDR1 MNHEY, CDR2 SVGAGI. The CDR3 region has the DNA TGTGCCAGCAGATTACTAGCGGCTGGGGGTGAGCAGTTCTTC. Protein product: CASRLLAAGGEQFF.

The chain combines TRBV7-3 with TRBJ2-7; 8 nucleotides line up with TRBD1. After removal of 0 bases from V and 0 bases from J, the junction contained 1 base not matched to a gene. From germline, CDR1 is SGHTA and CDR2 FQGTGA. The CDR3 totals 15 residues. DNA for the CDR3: TGTGCCAGCAGCTTAACGGGGACAGGCTCCTACGAGCAGTACTTC. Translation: CASSLTGTGSYEQYF.

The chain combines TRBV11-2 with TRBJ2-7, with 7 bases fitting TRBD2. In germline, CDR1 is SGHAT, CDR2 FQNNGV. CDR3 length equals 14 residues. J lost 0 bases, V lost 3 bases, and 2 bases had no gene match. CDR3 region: CASSLAGVSYEQYF. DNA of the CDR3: TGTGCCAGCAGCTTGGCGGGAGTCTCCTACGAGCAGTACTTC.

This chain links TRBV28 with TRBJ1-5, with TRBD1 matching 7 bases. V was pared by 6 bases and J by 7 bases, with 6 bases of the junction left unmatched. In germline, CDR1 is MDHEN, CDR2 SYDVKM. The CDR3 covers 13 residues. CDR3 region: CASSPGQSQPQHF. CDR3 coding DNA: TGTGCCAGCAGCCCGGGACAGTCCCAGCCCCAGCATTTT.

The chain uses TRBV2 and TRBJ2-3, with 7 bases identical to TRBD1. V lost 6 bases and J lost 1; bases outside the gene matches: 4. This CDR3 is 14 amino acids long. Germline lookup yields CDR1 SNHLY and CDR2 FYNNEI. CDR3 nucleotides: TGTGCCAGCAGGCCAGGACAGGGCACAGATACGCAGTATTTT. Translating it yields CASRPGQGTDTQYF. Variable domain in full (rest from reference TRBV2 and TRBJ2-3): EPEVTQTPSHQVTQMGQEVILRCVPISNHLYFYWYRQILGQKVEFLVSFYNNEISEKSEIFDDQFSVERPDGSNFTLKIRSTKLEDSAMYFCASRPGQGTDTQYFGPGTRLTVL.

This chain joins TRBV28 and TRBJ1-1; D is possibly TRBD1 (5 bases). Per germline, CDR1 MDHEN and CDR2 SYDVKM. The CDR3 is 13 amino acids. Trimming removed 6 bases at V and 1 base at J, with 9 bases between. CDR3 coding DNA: TGTGCCAGCAGATCGGACAAGAACACTGAAGCTTTCTTT. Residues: CASRSDKNTEAFF.

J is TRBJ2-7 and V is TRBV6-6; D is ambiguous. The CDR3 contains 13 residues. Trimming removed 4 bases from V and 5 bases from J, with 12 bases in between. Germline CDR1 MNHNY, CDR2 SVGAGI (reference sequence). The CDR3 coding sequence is TGTGCCAGCAGTTCCCACTTAATTCACGAGCAGTACTTC. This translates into CASSSHLIHEQYF.

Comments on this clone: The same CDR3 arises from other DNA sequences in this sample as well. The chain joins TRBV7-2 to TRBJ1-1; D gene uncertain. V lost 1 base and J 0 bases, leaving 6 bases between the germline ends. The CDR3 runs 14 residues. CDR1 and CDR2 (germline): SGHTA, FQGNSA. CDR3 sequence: CASSLGQMNTEAFF. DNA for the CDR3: TGTGCCAGCAGCTTAGGGCAGATGAACACTGAAGCTTTCTTT.

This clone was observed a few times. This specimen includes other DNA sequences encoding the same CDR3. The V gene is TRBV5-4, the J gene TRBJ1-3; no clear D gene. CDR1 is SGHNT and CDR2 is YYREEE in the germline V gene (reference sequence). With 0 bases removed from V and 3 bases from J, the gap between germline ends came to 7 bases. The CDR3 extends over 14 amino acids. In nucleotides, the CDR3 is TGTGCCAGCAGCTTGGACGGATTTGGAAACACCATATATTTT. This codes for CASSLDGFGNTIYF.

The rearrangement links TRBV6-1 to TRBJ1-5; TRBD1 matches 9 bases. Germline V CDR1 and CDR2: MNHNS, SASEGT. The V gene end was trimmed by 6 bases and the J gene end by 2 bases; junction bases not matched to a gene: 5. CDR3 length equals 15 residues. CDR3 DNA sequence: TGTGCCAGCAGGCCTGACAGGGGGGGCAATCAGCCCCAGCATTTT. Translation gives CASRPDRGGNQPQHF.

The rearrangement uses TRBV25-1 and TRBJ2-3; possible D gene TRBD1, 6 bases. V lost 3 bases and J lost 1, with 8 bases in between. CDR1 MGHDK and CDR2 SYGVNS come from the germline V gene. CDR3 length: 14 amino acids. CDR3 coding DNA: TGTGCCAGCAGTGAGGGGGCAGGCACAGATACGCAGTATTTT. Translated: CASSEGAGTDTQYF.

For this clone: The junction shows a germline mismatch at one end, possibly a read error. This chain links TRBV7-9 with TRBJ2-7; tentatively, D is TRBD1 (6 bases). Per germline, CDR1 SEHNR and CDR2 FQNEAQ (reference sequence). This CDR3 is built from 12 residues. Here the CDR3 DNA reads TGTACCAGCAGCTCCGGACAGTACGAGCAGTACTTC. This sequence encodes CTSSSGQYEQYF.

The CDR3 protein is CASSTGTGNEQYF. CDR3 sequence (DNA): TGTGCCAGTAGTACCGGGACAGGGAACGAGCAGTACTTC. The V call is TRBV19, the J call TRBJ2-7; 9 bases align to TRBD1. Germline CDR1 is LNHDA and CDR2 is SQIVND (reference sequence). The CDR3 loop spans 13 amino acids. After removal of 4 bases from V and 5 bases from J, the junction contained 3 bases not matched to a gene.

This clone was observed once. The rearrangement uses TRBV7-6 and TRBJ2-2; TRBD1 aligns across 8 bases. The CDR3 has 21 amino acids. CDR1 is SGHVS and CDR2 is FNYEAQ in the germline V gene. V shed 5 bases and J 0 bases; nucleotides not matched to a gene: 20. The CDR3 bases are TGTGCCAGCAGCACACCCCGGCCACCCGGGACAGGCCCTGCGAACACCGGGGAGCTGTTTTTT. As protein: CASSTPRPPGTGPANTGELFF.

Here the CDR3 DNA reads TGCGCCAGCAGCTTGGCGGACAGGGGGAGCAATGAGCAGTTCTTC. Encoded protein: CASSLADRGSNEQFF. The V and J genes are TRBV5-1 and TRBJ2-1; 10 nucleotides match TRBD1. CDR1 is SGHRS and CDR2 is YFSETQ in the germline V gene. CDR3 size: 15 residues. V lost 0 bases to trimming and J lost 6 bases; unmatched junction nucleotides: 3.

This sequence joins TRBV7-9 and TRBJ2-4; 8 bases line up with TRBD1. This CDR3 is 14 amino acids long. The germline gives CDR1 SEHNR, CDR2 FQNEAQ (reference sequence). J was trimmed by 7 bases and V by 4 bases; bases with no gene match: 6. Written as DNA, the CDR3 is TGTGCCAGCAGCTCTGGACAGGGAGGCAACATTCAGTACTTC. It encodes CASSSGQGGNIQYF.

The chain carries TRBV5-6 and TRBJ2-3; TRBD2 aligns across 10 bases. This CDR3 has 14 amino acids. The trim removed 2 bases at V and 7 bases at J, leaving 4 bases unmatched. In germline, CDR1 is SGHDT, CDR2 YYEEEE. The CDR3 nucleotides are TGTGCCAGCAGCTTAGCGGGGGGGCCAAATACGCAGTATTTT. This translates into CASSLAGGPNTQYF.

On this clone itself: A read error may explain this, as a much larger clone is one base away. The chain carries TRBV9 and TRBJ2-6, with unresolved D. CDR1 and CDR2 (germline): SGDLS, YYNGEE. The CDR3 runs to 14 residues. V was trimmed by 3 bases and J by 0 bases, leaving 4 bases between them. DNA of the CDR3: TGTGCCAGCAGCGCCAGCTCTGGGGCCAACGTCCTGACTTTC. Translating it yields CASSASSGANVLTF. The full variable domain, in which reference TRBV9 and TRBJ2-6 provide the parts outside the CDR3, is DSGVTQTPKHLITATGQRVTLRCSPRSGDLSVYWYQQSLDQGLQFLIQYYNGEERAKGNILERFSAQQFPDLHSELNLSSLELGDSALYFCASSASSGANVLTFGAGSRLTVL.

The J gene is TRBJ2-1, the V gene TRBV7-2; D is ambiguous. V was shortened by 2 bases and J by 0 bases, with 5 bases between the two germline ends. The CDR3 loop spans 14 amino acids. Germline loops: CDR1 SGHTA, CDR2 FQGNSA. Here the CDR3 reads CASSLRTSYNEQFF. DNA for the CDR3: TGTGCCAGCAGCTTAAGGACCTCCTACAATGAGCAGTTCTTC.

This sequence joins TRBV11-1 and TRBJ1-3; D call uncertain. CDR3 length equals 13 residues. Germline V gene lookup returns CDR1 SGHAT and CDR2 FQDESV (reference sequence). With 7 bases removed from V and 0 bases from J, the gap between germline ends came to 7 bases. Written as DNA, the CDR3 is TGTGCCAGCAAGACGCACTCTGGAAACACCATATATTTT. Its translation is CASKTHSGNTIYF.

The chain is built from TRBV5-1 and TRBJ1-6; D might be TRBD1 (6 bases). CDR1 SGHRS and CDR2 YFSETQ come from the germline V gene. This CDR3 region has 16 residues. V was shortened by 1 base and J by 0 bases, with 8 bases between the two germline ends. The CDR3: CASSLTGLSYNSPLHF. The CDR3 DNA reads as TGCGCCAGCAGCTTGACAGGGCTCTCCTATAATTCACCCCTCCACTTT.

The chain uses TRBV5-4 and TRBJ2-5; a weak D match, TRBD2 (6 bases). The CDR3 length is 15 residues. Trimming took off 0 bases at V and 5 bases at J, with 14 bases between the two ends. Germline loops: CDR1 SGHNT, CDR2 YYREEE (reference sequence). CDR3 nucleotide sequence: TGTGCCAGCAGCTTGGTCGGGGCCGGAGGGGAGACCCAGTACTTC. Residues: CASSLVGAGGETQYF.

CDR3 protein: CASSLGLRGNLYEQYF. The DNA for the CDR3 is TGCGCCAGCAGCTTGGGTTTGCGGGGGAATTTGTACGAGCAGTACTTC. The V call is TRBV5-1, the J call TRBJ2-7; the match to TRBD2 covers 7 bases. The CDR3 consists of 16 residues. The trim removed 0 bases at V and 4 bases at J, leaving 10 bases unmatched. CDR1 and CDR2 (germline): SGHRS, YFSETQ.

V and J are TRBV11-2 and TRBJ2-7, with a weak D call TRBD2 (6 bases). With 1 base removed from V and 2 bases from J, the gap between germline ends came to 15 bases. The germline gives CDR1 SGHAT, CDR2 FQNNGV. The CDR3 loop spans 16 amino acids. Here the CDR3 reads CASSLGGSGLPYEQYF. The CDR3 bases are TGTGCCAGCAGCTTAGGGGGGAGCGGGCTCCCCTACGAGCAGTACTTC.

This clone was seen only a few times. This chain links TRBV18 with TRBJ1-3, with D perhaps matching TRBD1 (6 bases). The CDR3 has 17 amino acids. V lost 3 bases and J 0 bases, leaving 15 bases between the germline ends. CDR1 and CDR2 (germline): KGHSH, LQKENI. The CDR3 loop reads CASSPVTGGSSGNTIYF. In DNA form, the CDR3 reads TGTGCCAGCTCACCCGTGACAGGTGGAAGCTCTGGAAACACCATATATTTT.

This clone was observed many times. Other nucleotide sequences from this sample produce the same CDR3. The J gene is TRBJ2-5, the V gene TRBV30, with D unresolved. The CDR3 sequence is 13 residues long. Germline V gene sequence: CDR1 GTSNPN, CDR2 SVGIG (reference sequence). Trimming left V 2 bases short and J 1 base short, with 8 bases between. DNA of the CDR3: TGTGCCTGGAGTAGGCGGTCCCAAGAGACCCAGTACTTC. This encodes CAWSRRSQETQYF.